Listed below are T cell receptor beta chains from one sample, sequenced in a study of T cell repertoires in ileal Crohn's disease. Profiling relied on immunoSEQ multiplex PCR, and the TCRdb table lists in-frame clones only, not all of them. The sample shows about 16,000 clones, roughly 91% of them seen only once. Sequencing used ileal tissue. These receptor sequences come from an adult with Crohn's disease. Each CDR3 is given with its conserved first and last residue. A D gene is named only where the DNA matches it firmly. Part of the rows lack a size; the others show once, few, many or a class for expanded clones.

CDR3nt: TGTGCCAGCTCACCAATCAGGGGCCCTACTTACAATGAGCAGTTCTTC; CDR3aa: CASSPIRGPTYNEQFF; abundance: .; j_gene: TRBJ2-1; d_gene: .; v_gene: TRBV18
CDR3nt: TGCAGCTCGCTGCCTCCGACAGGGGGTATTGGCTACACCTTC; CDR3aa: CSSLPPTGGIGYTF; abundance: .; j_gene: TRBJ1-2; d_gene: TRBD1; v_gene: TRBV29-1
CDR3nt: TGTGCCAGCTCACTTTTTAAGGGGGAAGAGACTGAAGCTTTCTTT; CDR3aa: CASSLFKGEETEAFF; abundance: .; j_gene: TRBJ1-1; d_gene: .; v_gene: TRBV18
CDR3nt: TGTGCCTGGAGACCCTGGGACAATTCCTACAATGAGCAGTTCTTC; CDR3aa: CAWRPWDNSYNEQFF; abundance: .; j_gene: TRBJ2-1; d_gene: .; v_gene: TRBV30
CDR3nt: TGTGCCAGCAGACTAGCTTACTCGCCGGGAGCGCTGTTTTTT; CDR3aa: CASRLAYSPGALFF; abundance: .; j_gene: TRBJ1-4; d_gene: .; v_gene: TRBV2
CDR3nt: TGTGCCAGCAGCTCTCCGGGACAGGGGGTTAACTATGGCTACACCTTC; CDR3aa: CASSSPGQGVNYGYTF; abundance: once; j_gene: TRBJ1-2; d_gene: TRBD1; v_gene: TRBV5-6
CDR3nt: TGTGCCAGCAGCCCCCTGACTAGCGGGGGGTCCAACACCGGGGAGCTGTTTTTT; CDR3aa: CASSPLTSGGSNTGELFF; abundance: once; j_gene: TRBJ2-2; d_gene: TRBD2; v_gene: TRBV5-6
CDR3nt: TGCGCCAGCCAGGGCGACCCTAGCACAGATACGCAGTATTTT; CDR3aa: CASQGDPSTDTQYF; abundance: .; j_gene: TRBJ2-3; d_gene: .; v_gene: TRBV10-1
CDR3nt: TGTGCCAGCAGTTACTCCGGCTATGGCTACACCTTC; CDR3aa: CASSYSGYGYTF; abundance: few; j_gene: TRBJ1-2; d_gene: .; v_gene: TRBV6-5
CDR3nt: TGTGCCAGCAGCTCCCGTACTACAGGGTTTACCGGAAACACCATATATTTT; CDR3aa: CASSSRTTGFTGNTIYF; abundance: .; j_gene: TRBJ1-3; d_gene: .; v_gene: TRBV11-2
CDR3nt: TGTGCCAGCAGTTTAGGGACTAGCGGTCGGAATGAGCAGTTCTTC; CDR3aa: CASSLGTSGRNEQFF; abundance: .; j_gene: TRBJ2-1; d_gene: TRBD2; v_gene: TRBV27
CDR3nt: TGTGCCAGCAGCCATACCTCGACAGGCCAAGAGACCCAGTACTTC; CDR3aa: CASSHTSTGQETQYF; abundance: .; j_gene: TRBJ2-5; d_gene: .; v_gene: TRBV5-5
CDR3nt: TGTGCCAGCAGTGAAATGGGACAGCCCAATTCACCCCTCCACTTT; CDR3aa: CASSEMGQPNSPLHF; abundance: .; j_gene: TRBJ1-6; d_gene: TRBD1; v_gene: TRBV6-1
CDR3nt: TGTGCCAGCAGCTTGGGGGCACAGGGGAACTATGGCTACACCTTC; CDR3aa: CASSLGAQGNYGYTF; abundance: .; j_gene: TRBJ1-2; d_gene: TRBD1; v_gene: TRBV5-5
CDR3nt: TGTGCCAGCAGCTTAGGCTCAGGAGGCTACACCTTC; CDR3aa: CASSLGSGGYTF; abundance: .; j_gene: TRBJ1-2; d_gene: .; v_gene: TRBV11-2
CDR3nt: TGTGCCAGCAGTGACCGAGGGGGCCGCACTGAAGCTTTCTTT; CDR3aa: CASSDRGGRTEAFF; abundance: .; j_gene: TRBJ1-1; d_gene: TRBD1; v_gene: TRBV6-1
CDR3nt: TGTGCCAGTAGTATAGCAGGAAATGAGCAGTTCTTC; CDR3aa: CASSIAGNEQFF; abundance: .; j_gene: TRBJ2-1; d_gene: .; v_gene: TRBV19
CDR3nt: TGTGCCAGCAGATCCGGACAGTCCTACAATGAGCAGTTCTTC; CDR3aa: CASRSGQSYNEQFF; abundance: .; j_gene: TRBJ2-1; d_gene: .; v_gene: TRBV6-5
CDR3nt: TGTGCCAGCGTCTGGGGGGGCGTTGAAGCTTTCTTT; CDR3aa: CASVWGGVEAFF; abundance: .; j_gene: TRBJ1-1; d_gene: .; v_gene: TRBV6-1
CDR3nt: TGCGCCAGCAGCCACCGGGACAGGGCCGGGGAGCTGTTTTTT; CDR3aa: CASSHRDRAGELFF; abundance: .; j_gene: TRBJ2-2; d_gene: TRBD1; v_gene: TRBV5-1
CDR3nt: TGTGCCAGCAGCGTAGCCCCAGACATTGAAGCTTTCTTT; CDR3aa: CASSVAPDIEAFF; abundance: .; j_gene: TRBJ1-1; d_gene: .; v_gene: TRBV9
CDR3nt: TGTGCCTGGAGTGGGGACAGGGGGCAGAGTTCACCCCTCCACTTT; CDR3aa: CAWSGDRGQSSPLHF; abundance: .; j_gene: TRBJ1-6; d_gene: TRBD1; v_gene: TRBV30
CDR3nt: TGTGCAGCGGGTCGTGACAGGGTGGGTTCGAACACCGGGGAGCTGTTTTTT; CDR3aa: CAAGRDRVGSNTGELFF; abundance: .; j_gene: TRBJ2-2; d_gene: .; v_gene: TRBV21-1
CDR3nt: TGTGCCATCTCAGACAAAGGGACAGGGGTCTACGAGCAGTACTTC; CDR3aa: CAISDKGTGVYEQYF; abundance: .; j_gene: TRBJ2-7; d_gene: TRBD1; v_gene: TRBV10-3
CDR3nt: TGTGCCAGTAGTATTGCGAGGGGCTACACCTTC; CDR3aa: CASSIARGYTF; abundance: .; j_gene: TRBJ1-2; d_gene: .; v_gene: TRBV19
CDR3nt: TGTGCCAGCAGTGATTGGCAGCAAGAGACCCAGTACTTC; CDR3aa: CASSDWQQETQYF; abundance: once; j_gene: TRBJ2-5; d_gene: .; v_gene: TRBV2
CDR3nt: TGTGCCAGCTCACAGGGGACAATCGAGAATCAGCCCCAGCATTTT; CDR3aa: CASSQGTIENQPQHF; abundance: once; j_gene: TRBJ1-5; d_gene: .; v_gene: TRBV18
CDR3nt: TGTGCCAGCAGTTACTCTATGTACTACAATGAGCAGTTCTTC; CDR3aa: CASSYSMYYNEQFF; abundance: few; j_gene: TRBJ2-1; d_gene: .; v_gene: TRBV6-5
CDR3nt: TGTGCCAGCAGCCGTGGGACAGCTTCCTACGAGCAGTACTTC; CDR3aa: CASSRGTASYEQYF; abundance: .; j_gene: TRBJ2-7; d_gene: TRBD1; v_gene: TRBV5-5